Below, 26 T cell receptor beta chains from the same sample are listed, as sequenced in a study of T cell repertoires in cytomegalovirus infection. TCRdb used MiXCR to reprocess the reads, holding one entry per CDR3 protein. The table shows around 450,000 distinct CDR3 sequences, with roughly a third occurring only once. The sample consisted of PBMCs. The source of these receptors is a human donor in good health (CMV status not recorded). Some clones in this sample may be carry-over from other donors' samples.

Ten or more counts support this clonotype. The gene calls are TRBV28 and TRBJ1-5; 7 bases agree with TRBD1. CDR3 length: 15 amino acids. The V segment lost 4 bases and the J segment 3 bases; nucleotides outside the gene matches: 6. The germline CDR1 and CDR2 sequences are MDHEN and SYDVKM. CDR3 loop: CASSWTGATNQPQHF. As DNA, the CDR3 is TGTGCCAGCAGTTGGACAGGAGCGACCAATCAGCCCCAGCATTTT.

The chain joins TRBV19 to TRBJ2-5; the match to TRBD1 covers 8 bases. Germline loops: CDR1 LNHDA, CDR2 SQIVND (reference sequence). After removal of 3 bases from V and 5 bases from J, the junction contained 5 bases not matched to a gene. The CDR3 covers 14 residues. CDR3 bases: TGTGCCAGTAGTATGGCAGGGGGCGTCGAGACCCAGTACTTC. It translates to CASSMAGGVETQYF.

The CDR3 DNA is TGCAGTGCTAGAGATTACTATATAAACGAAAAACTGTTTTTT. Translation gives CSARDYYINEKLFF. The rearrangement uses TRBV20-1 and TRBJ1-4; D not resolved. Germline CDR1 reads DFQATT; CDR2 reads SNEGSKA (reference sequence). V shed 0 bases and J shed 8 bases, with 13 bases lying between them. The CDR3 spans 14 residues.

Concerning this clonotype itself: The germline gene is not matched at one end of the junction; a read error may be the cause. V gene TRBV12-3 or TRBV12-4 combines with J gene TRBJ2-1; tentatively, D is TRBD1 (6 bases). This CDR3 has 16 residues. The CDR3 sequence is CASSLGACRVYNEPFF. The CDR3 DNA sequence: TGTGCCAGCAGTTTGGGGGCGTGTAGGGTCTACAATGAGCCGTTCTTC.

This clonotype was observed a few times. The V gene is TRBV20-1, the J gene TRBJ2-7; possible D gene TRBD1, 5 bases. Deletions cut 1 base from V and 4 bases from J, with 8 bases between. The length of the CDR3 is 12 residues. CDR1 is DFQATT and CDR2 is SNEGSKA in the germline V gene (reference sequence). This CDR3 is CSARVDSYEQYF. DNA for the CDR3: TGCAGTGCTAGAGTCGACAGTTACGAGCAGTACTTC.

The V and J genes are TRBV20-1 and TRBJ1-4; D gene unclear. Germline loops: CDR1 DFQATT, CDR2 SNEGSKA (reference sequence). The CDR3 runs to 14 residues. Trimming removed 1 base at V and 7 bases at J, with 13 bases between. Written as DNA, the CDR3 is TGCAGTGCTAGAGTCGGGGTGGAGGGTGAAAAACTGTTTTTT. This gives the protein CSARVGVEGEKLFF.

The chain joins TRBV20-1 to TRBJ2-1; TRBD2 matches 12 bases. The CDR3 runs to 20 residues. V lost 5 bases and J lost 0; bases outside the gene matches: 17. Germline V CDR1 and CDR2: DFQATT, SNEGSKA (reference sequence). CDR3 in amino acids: CSARSPRRTSGGSSYNEQFF. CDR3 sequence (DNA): TGCAGTGCTCGCTCCCCTAGACGTACTAGCGGGGGGAGCTCCTACAATGAGCAGTTCTTC.

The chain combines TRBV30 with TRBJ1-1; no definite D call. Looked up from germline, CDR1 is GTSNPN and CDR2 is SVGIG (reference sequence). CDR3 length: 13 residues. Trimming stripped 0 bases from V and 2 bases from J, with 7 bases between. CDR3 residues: CAWSVEINTEAFF. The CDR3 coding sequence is TGTGCCTGGAGTGTAGAGATAAACACTGAAGCTTTCTTT.

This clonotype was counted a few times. CDR3 in DNA: TGCAGTGCTACAGGGGCCTGGAATCAGCCCCAGCATTTT. Its translation: CSATGAWNQPQHF. This chain links TRBV20-1 with TRBJ1-5; tentatively, D is TRBD1 (6 bases). The CDR3 runs to 13 residues. Trimming left V 4 bases short and J 4 bases short, with 11 bases between. Per the germline V gene, CDR1 is DFQATT and CDR2 is SNEGSKA (reference sequence).

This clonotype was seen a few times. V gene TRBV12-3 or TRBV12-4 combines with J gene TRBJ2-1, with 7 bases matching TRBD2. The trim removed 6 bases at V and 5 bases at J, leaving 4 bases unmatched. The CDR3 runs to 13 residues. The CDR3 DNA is TGTGCCAGCAGCCTGGGACTAAACAATGAGCAGTTCTTC. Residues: CASSLGLNNEQFF.

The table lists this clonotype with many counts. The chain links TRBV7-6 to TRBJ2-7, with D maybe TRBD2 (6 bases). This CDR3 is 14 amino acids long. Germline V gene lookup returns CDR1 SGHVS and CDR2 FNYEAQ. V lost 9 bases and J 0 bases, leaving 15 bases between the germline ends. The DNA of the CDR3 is TGTGCCAGAGTCACGCGCGGGGCCTCCTACGAGCAGTACTTC. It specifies CARVTRGASYEQYF.

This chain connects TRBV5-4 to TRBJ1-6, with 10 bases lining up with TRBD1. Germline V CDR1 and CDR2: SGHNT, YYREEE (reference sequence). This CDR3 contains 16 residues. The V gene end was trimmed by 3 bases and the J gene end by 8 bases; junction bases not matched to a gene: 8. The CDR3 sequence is CASSSGGQGYDSPLHF. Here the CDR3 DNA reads TGTGCCAGCAGCTCGGGGGGACAGGGGTATGATTCACCCCTCCACTTT.

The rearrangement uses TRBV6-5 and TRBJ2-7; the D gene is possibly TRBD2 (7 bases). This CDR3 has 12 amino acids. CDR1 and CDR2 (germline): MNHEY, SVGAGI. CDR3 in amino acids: CSNGGPVHEQYF. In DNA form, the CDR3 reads TGTTCCAACGGGGGGCCCGTTCACGAGCAGTACTTC.

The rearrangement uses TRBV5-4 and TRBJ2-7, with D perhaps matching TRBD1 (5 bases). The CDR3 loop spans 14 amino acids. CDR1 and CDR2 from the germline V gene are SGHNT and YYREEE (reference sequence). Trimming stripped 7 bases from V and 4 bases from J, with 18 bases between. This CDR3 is CASGLDTDAYEQYF. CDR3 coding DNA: TGTGCCAGCGGATTGGACACTGATGCGTACGAGCAGTACTTC.

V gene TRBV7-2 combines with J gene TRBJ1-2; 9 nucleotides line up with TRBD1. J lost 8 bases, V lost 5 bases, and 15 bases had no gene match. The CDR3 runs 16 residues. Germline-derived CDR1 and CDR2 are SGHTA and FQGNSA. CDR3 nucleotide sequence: TGTGCCAGCAGCCCCCCCGGACAGGGGCTTAGGGAGGGCTACACCTTC. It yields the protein CASSPPGQGLREGYTF.

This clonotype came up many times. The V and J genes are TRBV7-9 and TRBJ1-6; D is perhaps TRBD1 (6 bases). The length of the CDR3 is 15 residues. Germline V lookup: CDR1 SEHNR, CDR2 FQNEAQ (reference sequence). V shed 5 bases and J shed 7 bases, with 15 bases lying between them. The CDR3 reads CASSPPGAGNSPLHF. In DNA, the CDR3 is TGTGCCAGCAGCCCCCCGGGGGCGGGGAATTCACCCCTCCACTTT.

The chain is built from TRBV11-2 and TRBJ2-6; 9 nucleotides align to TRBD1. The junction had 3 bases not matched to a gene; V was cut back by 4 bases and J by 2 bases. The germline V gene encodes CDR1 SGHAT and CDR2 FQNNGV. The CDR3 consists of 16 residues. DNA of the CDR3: TGTGCCAGCAGCTGGGGACAGGGCACTGGGGCCAACGTCCTGACTTTC. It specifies CASSWGQGTGANVLTF.

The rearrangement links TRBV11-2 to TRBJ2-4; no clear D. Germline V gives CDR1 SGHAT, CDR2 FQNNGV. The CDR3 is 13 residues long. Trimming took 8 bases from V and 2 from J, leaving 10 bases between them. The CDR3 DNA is TGTGCCAGCTCTGCGGATACCAAAAACATTCAGTACTTC. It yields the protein CASSADTKNIQYF.

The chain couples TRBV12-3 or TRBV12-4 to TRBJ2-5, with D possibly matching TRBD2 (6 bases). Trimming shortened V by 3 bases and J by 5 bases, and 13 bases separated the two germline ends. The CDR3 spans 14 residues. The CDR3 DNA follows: TGTGCCAGCAGTTTTTCGGGGGTGGTGGAGACCCAGTACTTC. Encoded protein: CASSFSGVVETQYF.

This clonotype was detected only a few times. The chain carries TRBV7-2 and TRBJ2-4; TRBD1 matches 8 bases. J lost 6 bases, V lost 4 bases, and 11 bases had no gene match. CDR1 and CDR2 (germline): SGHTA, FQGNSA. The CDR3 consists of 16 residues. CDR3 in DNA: TGTGCCAGCAGCTCACAAGACAGGGGCGGCCGAAACATTCAGTACTTC. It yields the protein CASSSQDRGGRNIQYF.

This chain's CDR3 is CASSSRTGGNTIYF. The CDR3 region has the DNA TGTGCCAGCAGTTCTCGGACAGGCGGAAACACCATATATTTT. V gene TRBV27 combines with J gene TRBJ1-3; 7 bases agree with TRBD1. Germline CDR1 MNHEY, CDR2 SMNVEV (reference sequence). V gave up 4 bases and J gave up 4 bases; unmatched junction bases: 4. This CDR3 has 14 residues.

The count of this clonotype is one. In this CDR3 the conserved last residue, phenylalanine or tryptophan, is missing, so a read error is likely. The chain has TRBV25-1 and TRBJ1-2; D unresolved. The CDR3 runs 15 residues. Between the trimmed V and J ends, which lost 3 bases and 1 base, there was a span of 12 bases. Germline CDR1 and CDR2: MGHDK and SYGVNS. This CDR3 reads CASSDEGLNNYGYTS. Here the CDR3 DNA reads TGTGCCAGCAGTGATGAGGGATTGAATAACTATGGCTACACCTCC.

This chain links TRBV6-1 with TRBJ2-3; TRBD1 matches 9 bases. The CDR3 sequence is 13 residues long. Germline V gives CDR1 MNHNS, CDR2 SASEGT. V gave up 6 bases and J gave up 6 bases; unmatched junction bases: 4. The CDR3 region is CASRRTGVDTQYF. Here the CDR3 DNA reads TGTGCCAGCAGGCGGACAGGGGTGGATACGCAGTATTTT.

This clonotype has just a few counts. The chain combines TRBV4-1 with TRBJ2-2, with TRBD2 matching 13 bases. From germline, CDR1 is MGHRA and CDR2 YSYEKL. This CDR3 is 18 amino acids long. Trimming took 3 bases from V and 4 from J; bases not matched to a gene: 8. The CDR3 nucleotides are TGCGCCAGCAGCCAGGGTGGACTAGCGGGGGTTGGCACCGGGGAGCTGTTTTTT. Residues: CASSQGGLAGVGTGELFF.

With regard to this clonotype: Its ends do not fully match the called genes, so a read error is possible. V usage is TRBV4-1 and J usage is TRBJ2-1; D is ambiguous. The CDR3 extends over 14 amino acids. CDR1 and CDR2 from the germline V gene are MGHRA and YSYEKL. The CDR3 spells CSSSQDLSNNEKFF. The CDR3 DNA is TGTTCCAGCAGCCAAGATCTGTCTAACAATGAGAAGTTCTTC.

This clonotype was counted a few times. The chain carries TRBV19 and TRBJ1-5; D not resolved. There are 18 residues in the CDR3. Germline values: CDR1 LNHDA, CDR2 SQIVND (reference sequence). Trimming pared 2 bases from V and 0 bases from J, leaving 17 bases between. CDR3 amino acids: CASSISGQPRYSNQPQHF. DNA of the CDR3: TGTGCCAGTAGTATATCAGGTCAGCCTAGGTATAGCAATCAGCCCCAGCATTTT.